This T cell receptor beta chain was sequenced for a study of T cell responses to AZD1222 COVID-19 vaccine. Study-wide findings and caveats: An increase in Spike-specific TCR breadth and depth was observed after two AZD1222 doses. White British donors predominated, females outnumbered males, and clonal diversity was possibly underestimated.

This CDR3 is 13 amino acids long. V was clipped by 10 bases and J by 0 bases, with 12 bases between them. Germline V gene lookup returns CDR1 MDHEN and CDR2 SYDVKM. A word on this clone: Its specificity is not known.

Profiled with immunoSEQ multiplex PCR; TCRdb holds only in-frame clones, not every one. The sample shows some 120,000 clones, roughly 87% of them seen only once. The receptor was derived from an adult in good health. The input for sequencing was peripheral blood, taken on day 0 of AZD1222 vaccination. The chain combines TRBV28 with TRBJ2-5; D is undetermined. The DNA for the CDR3 is TGTGCCACCCTGCAGCCGTACCAAGAGACCCAGTACTTC. Amino acids: CATLQPYQETQYF.